These 8 T cell receptor beta chains originate from one sample sequenced in a study of cytomegalovirus exposure and HLA in healthy donors. Assay: immunoSEQ multiplex PCR; the TCRdb copy retains only in-frame clones and omits some. The sample yields around 150,000 clones, about 86% seen once. The sequenced sample was PBMCs. These receptors were taken from a woman in her late teens or twenties in good health and CMV-seropositive.

On this clone: At one of its ends the junction is not consistent with the germline gene, which may arise from a read error. V and J are TRBV7-7 and TRBJ1-1, with TRBD1 as a possible D gene (5 bases). Germline V lookup: CDR1 SSHAT, CDR2 FNYEAQ (reference sequence). The CDR3 consists of 15 residues. CDR3 coding DNA: TGTGCTAGCAGCTTAACCCCGGGGGGGAACACTGAAGCTTTCTTT. It translates to CASSLTPGGNTEAFF.

V is TRBV4-2 and J is TRBJ2-3, with 7 positions matching TRBD2. Trimming at V came to 0 bases and at J to 6 bases, leaving 6 bases not matched to a gene. Germline values: CDR1 LGHNA, CDR2 YNFKEQ. The CDR3 runs to 15 residues. In DNA, the CDR3 is TGTGCCAGCAGCCAAGATTATGGGGGGGAGGATACGCAGTATTTT. As protein: CASSQDYGGEDTQYF.

The J gene is TRBJ2-1, the V gene TRBV2; D is possibly TRBD2 (6 bases). This CDR3 is built from 18 residues. V was trimmed by 2 bases and J by 1 base, leaving 18 bases between them. Germline CDR1 SNHLY, CDR2 FYNNEI. The CDR3 region has the DNA TGTGCCAGCAGTGAAATGGGGGGTTGGGGTGAGTCCTACAATGAGCAGTTCTTC. It specifies CASSEMGGWGESYNEQFF.

This clone appeared a single time. This chain's CDR3 is CASSPSADYEQYF. CDR3 DNA sequence: TGTGCCAGCAGTCCTAGCGCCGATTACGAGCAGTACTTC. V is TRBV21-1 and J is TRBJ2-7; the table's D gene call, TRBD2, was not cross checked with the DNA. TRBV21-1 is given as a pseudogene. There are 13 residues in the CDR3.

This chain joins TRBV20-1 and TRBJ2-1; no firm D call. The CDR3 length is 10 residues. Germline V CDR1 and CDR2: DFQATT, SNEGSKA (reference sequence). V was clipped by 6 bases and J by 8 bases, with 8 bases between them. CDR3 DNA: TGCAGTGCCGTTAATTATGAGCAGTTCTTC. Its translation is CSAVNYEQFF.

The J gene is TRBJ2-4, the V gene TRBV6-1, with a tentative D call TRBD2 (6 bases). The V end lost 2 bases, the J end lost 7 bases, and 12 bases lay between the germline ends. This CDR3 comprises 14 residues. Per the germline V gene, CDR1 is MNHNS and CDR2 is SASEGT. CDR3 sequence (DNA): TGTGCCAGCAGTGAACGGCGGGACCTCAACATTCAGTACTTC. Its protein product is CASSERRDLNIQYF.

This clone was observed a handful of times. The genes are TRBV6-5 and TRBJ1-3; D not resolved. Trimming took 0 bases from V and 0 from J, leaving 9 bases between them. Germline V lookup: CDR1 MNHEY, CDR2 SVGAGI. The CDR3 is made up of 16 amino acids. The CDR3 region has the DNA TGTGCCAGCAGTTACTCCAGAGGCCTCTCTGGAAACACCATATATTTT. Its translation: CASSYSRGLSGNTIYF.

The V call is TRBV4-2, the J call TRBJ1-4; possible D gene TRBD1, 6 bases. This CDR3 has 14 residues. In germline, CDR1 is LGHNA, CDR2 YNFKEQ. With 0 bases removed from V and 8 bases from J, the gap between germline ends came to 10 bases. CDR3 loop: CASSQDGTSEKLFF. The CDR3 DNA follows: TGTGCCAGCAGCCAAGATGGGACAAGCGAAAAACTGTTTTTT.